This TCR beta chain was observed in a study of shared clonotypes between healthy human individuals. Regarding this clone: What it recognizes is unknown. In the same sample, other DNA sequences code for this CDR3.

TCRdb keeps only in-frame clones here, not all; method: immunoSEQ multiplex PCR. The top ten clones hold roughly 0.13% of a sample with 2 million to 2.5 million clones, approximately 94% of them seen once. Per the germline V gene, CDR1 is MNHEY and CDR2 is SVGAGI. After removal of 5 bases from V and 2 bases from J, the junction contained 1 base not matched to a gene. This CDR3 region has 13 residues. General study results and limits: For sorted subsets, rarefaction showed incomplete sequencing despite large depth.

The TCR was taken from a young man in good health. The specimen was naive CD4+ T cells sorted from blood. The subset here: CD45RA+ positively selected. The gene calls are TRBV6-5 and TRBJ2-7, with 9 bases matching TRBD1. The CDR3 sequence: CASSRTGAYEQYF. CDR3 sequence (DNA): TGTGCCAGCAGTCGGACAGGGGCCTACGAGCAGTACTTC.